This is a list of T cell receptor beta chains from one sample in a study of Ad26.COV2.S vaccination and SARS-CoV-2 variants. TCRdb's table, derived via immunoSEQ multiplex PCR, lists solely in-frame clones and lacks some. The sample carries hundreds of thousands of clones, around 87% recorded once. The source was peripheral blood, collected in a trial of Ad26.COV2.S vaccine versus placebo. These receptors originate from a person between 18 and 65 years old who received the Ad26.COV2.S COVID-19 vaccine or a placebo. The CDR3 runs from the conserved cysteine through the conserved F or W. The D gene is left open where the match is weak. Clone size, where shown, is once, few, many, or a class for clones that have expanded.

V gene	J gene	D gene	clone size	CDR3 protein	CDR3 DNA
TRBV28	TRBJ2-7	-	-	CASRQGGPRYEQYF	TGTGCCAGCCGGCAAGGTGGGCCACGCTACGAGCAGTACTTC
TRBV18	TRBJ2-3	-	-	CASSPPTRRLTDTQYF	TGTGCCAGCTCACCACCGACCAGGAGGCTTACAGATACGCAGTATTTT
TRBV7-9	TRBJ1-2	-	few	CASSFGDNYGYTF	TGTGCCAGCAGCTTTGGGGATAACTATGGCTACACCTTC
TRBV4-1	TRBJ1-4	TRBD1	-	CASSQPQRQGPTNEKLFF	TGCGCCAGCAGCCAGCCCCAACGACAGGGGCCAACTAATGAAAAACTGTTTTTT
TRBV4-2	TRBJ2-3	TRBD2	few	CASSQDQRGGPDTQYF	TGTGCCAGCAGCCAAGATCAGCGGGGGGGCCCAGATACGCAGTATTTT
TRBV18	TRBJ2-7	TRBD2	-	CASSVGLAGGNPLSSYEQYF	TGTGCCAGCTCAGTCGGACTAGCGGGAGGGAACCCTCTAAGCTCCTACGAGCAGTACTTC
TRBV11-2	TRBJ2-1	TRBD1	-	CASIPPVGTGDLNEQFF	TGTGCCAGCATCCCTCCAGTCGGGACAGGGGATCTCAATGAGCAGTTCTTC
TRBV27	TRBJ2-7	-	-	CASSSRGYEQYF	TGTGCCAGCAGTTCCAGGGGATACGAGCAGTACTTC
TRBV5-4	TRBJ1-1	TRBD1	many	CASRQGWGNTEAFF	TGTGCCAGCAGACAGGGGTGGGGAAACACTGAAGCTTTCTTT
TRBV27	TRBJ1-3	-	few	CASSFGVRQSSGNTIYF	TGTGCCAGCAGTTTTGGGGTCAGACAAAGCTCTGGAAACACCATATATTTT
TRBV29-1	TRBJ1-5	-	-	CSVGGNQPQHF	TGCAGCGTAGGGGGCAATCAGCCCCAGCATTTT
TRBV24-1	TRBJ1-4	-	-	CATSARDNEKLFF	TGTGCCACCAGTGCCAGGGATAATGAAAAACTGTTTTTT
TRBV12-5	TRBJ2-4	-	-	CASGWNTGHIQYF	TGTGCTAGTGGTTGGAATACAGGGCACATTCAGTACTTC
TRBV11-3	TRBJ1-6	-	-	CASSLGFSHNSPLHF	TGTGCCAGCAGCTTAGGGTTCAGCCATAATTCACCCCTCCACTTT
TRBV6-6	TRBJ2-7	-	many	CASSDREEVDEQYF	TGTGCCAGCAGTGACAGGGAGGAAGTGGACGAGCAGTACTTC
TRBV14	TRBJ2-5	-	-	CASSQDKGRGLGETQYF	TGTGCCAGCAGCCAAGATAAAGGTCGGGGGCTGGGAGAGACCCAGTACTTC
TRBV2	TRBJ1-4	TRBD1	-	CASRGQVLGKLFF	TGTGCCAGCAGAGGACAGGTGCTGGGAAAACTGTTTTTT
TRBV30	TRBJ1-6	-	-	CAWSVLLAGSGYSPLHF	TGTGCCTGGAGTGTACTGTTGGCAGGGAGTGGATATTCACCCCTCCACTTT
TRBV7-9	TRBJ2-7	-	once	CACGKDGSYEQYF	TGTGCCTGCGGTAAGGATGGTTCCTACGAGCAGTACTTC
TRBV12-3/TRBV12-4	TRBJ2-1	-	few	CASSLVNEQFF	TGTGCCAGCAGTTTAGTCAATGAGCAGTTCTTC
TRBV7-9	TRBJ1-5	-	-	CASSPGVPNQPQHF	TGTGCCAGCAGCCCGGGGGTCCCCAATCAGCCCCAGCATTTT
TRBV6-5	TRBJ1-5	-	-	CASRTSVAGNQPQHF	TGTGCCAGCAGAACTTCCGTAGCGGGTAATCAGCCCCAGCATTTT
TRBV4-2	TRBJ1-4	TRBD1	-	CASSLRQGDEKLFF	TGTGCCAGCAGCCTCCGACAGGGTGATGAAAAACTGTTTTTT
TRBV19	TRBJ1-5	-	-	CASSIMGSEPQHF	TGTGCCAGTAGTATAATGGGTTCCGAGCCCCAGCATTTT
TRBV6-5	TRBJ2-1	-	-	CASSSVGEQFF	TGTGCCAGCAGTTCCGTGGGAGAGCAGTTCTTC
TRBV11-1	TRBJ1-4	-	-	CASARAANEKLFF	TGTGCCAGCGCTCGGGCAGCTAATGAAAAACTGTTTTTT
TRBV15	TRBJ2-3	-	few	CATSRGKFLGDTQYF	TGTGCCACCAGCAGGGGGAAATTCCTCGGGGATACGCAGTATTTT
TRBV11-2	TRBJ1-2	-	-	CASSLPVNYGYTF	TGTGCCAGCAGCTTGCCCGTAAACTATGGCTACACCTTC
TRBV18	TRBJ1-2	TRBD1	-	CASSPGQGYDYGYTF	TGTGCCAGCTCACCGGGACAGGGGTACGACTATGGCTACACCTTC
TRBV19	TRBJ2-7	-	-	CASSLGPDSYEQYF	TGTGCCAGTAGTTTGGGCCCCGACTCCTACGAGCAGTACTTC
TRBV5-8	TRBJ2-7	-	-	CASSFSFPLEQYF	TGTGCCAGCAGCTTCTCTTTTCCTCTCGAGCAGTACTTC
TRBV5-6	TRBJ2-2	TRBD1	once	CASSRDRGVGELFF	TGTGCCAGCAGCAGGGACAGGGGCGTGGGGGAGCTGTTTTTT
TRBV2	TRBJ2-2	-	-	CASGHDTGELFF	TGTGCCAGCGGGCATGACACCGGGGAGCTGTTTTTT
TRBV5-4	TRBJ2-7	-	once	CASSRYSSAYSYEQYF	TGTGCCAGCAGCCGCTACTCTAGCGCCTACTCCTACGAGCAGTACTTC
TRBV2	TRBJ2-2	-	few	CASSVLGPTGELFF	TGTGCCAGCAGTGTCCTAGGCCCCACCGGGGAGCTGTTTTTT
TRBV11-2	TRBJ1-1	TRBD1	once	CASSLLGQSNTEAFF	TGTGCCAGCAGCTTACTGGGACAGTCAAACACTGAAGCTTTCTTT
TRBV6-5	TRBJ1-2	-	-	CASSTAVDLKGYTF	TGTGCCAGCAGTACCGCCGTTGACCTCAAGGGCTACACCTTC
TRBV7-8	TRBJ2-7	-	-	CASSPRQPETYEQYF	TGTGCCAGCAGTCCCCGTCAACCCGAAACGTACGAGCAGTACTTC
TRBV6-5	TRBJ2-3	TRBD1	-	CASRGQGGTDTQYF	TGTGCCAGCAGGGGACAGGGGGGTACAGATACGCAGTATTTT
TRBV6-5	TRBJ2-7	TRBD2	-	CASSASGTIYEQYF	TGTGCCAGCAGCGCTAGCGGGACGATCTACGAGCAGTACTTC
TRBV15	TRBJ2-7	-	-	CATARGSLTSYEQYF	TGTGCCACCGCCCGCGGCTCCCTAACGAGCTACGAGCAGTACTTC
TRBV9	TRBJ2-1	-	-	CASSVAPWGDNEQFF	TGTGCCAGCAGCGTAGCCCCCTGGGGGGACAATGAGCAGTTCTTC
TRBV7-2	TRBJ1-1	-	-	CASSSRGGTEAFF	TGTGCCAGCAGCAGCAGGGGAGGCACTGAAGCTTTCTTT
TRBV10-3	TRBJ2-3	-	-	CATRVGGPRIASTDTQYF	TGTGCCACCCGGGTGGGGGGACCCCGGATAGCTAGCACAGATACGCAGTATTTT
TRBV27	TRBJ2-7	-	-	CASSLHSSYEQYF	TGTGCCAGCAGTTTGCATAGCTCCTACGAGCAGTACTTC
TRBV7-9	TRBJ2-1	-	-	CASSLVLADNEQFF	TGTGCCAGCAGCTTAGTCTTAGCGGACAATGAGCAGTTCTTC
TRBV28	TRBJ2-7	-	-	CASSPPLAYYEQYF	TGTGCCAGCAGTCCCCCGTTGGCATACTACGAGCAGTACTTC
TRBV10-2	TRBJ1-1	-	-	CASSENRKNTEAFF	TGCGCCAGCAGTGAGAACAGGAAGAACACTGAAGCTTTCTTT
TRBV6-5	TRBJ2-2	TRBD2	once	CASSFAGGPTGELFF	TGTGCCAGCAGTTTCGCGGGGGGCCCCACCGGGGAGCTGTTTTTT
TRBV6-5	TRBJ2-7	TRBD1	-	CASSYSTGGSYEQYF	TGTGCCAGCAGTTACTCGACAGGGGGGTCCTACGAGCAGTACTTC
TRBV5-8	TRBJ2-3	TRBD2	-	CASSLAVKRGYLKFTDTQYF	TGTGCCAGCAGCTTGGCCGTAAAGCGGGGTTACCTTAAATTCACAGATACGCAGTATTTT
TRBV24-1	TRBJ2-7	TRBD2	few	CATSDLRTGGSSYEQYF	TGTGCCACCAGTGATTTAAGGACGGGAGGTAGCTCCTACGAGCAGTACTTC
TRBV18	TRBJ1-1	TRBD1	-	CASSRTGDTEAFF	TGTGCCAGCTCCCGGACAGGGGACACTGAAGCTTTCTTT
TRBV5-1	TRBJ2-5	-	-	CASSPGSPEGTQYF	TGCGCCAGTTCCCCGGGATCGCCCGAGGGGACCCAGTACTTC